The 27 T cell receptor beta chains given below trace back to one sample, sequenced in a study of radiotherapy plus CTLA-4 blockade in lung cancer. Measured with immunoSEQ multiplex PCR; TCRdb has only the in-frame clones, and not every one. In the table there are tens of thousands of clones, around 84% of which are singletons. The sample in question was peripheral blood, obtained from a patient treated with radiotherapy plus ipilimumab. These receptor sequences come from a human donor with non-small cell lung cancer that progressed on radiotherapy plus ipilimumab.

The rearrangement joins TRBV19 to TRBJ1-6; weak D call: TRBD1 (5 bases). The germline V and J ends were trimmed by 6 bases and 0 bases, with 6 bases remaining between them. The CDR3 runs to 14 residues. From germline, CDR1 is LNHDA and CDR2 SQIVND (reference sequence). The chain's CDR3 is CASSDSSYNSPLHF. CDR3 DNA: TGTGCCAGTAGCGACAGCTCCTATAATTCACCCCTCCACTTT.

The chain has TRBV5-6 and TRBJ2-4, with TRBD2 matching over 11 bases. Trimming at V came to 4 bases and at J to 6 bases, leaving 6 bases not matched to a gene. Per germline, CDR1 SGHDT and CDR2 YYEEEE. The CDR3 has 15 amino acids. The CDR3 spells CASSQRLAGRNIQYF. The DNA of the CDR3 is TGTGCCAGCAGCCAAAGACTAGCGGGGAGAAACATTCAGTACTTC.

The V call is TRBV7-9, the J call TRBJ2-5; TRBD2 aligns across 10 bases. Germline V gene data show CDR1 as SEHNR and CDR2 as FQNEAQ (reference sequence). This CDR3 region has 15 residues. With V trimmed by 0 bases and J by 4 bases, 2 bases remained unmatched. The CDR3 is CASSLAPSGRETQYF. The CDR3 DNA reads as TGTGCCAGCAGCTTAGCGCCTAGCGGGAGAGAGACCCAGTACTTC. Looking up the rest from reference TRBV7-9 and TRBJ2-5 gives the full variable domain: DTGVSQNPRHKITKRGQNVTFRCDPISEHNRLYWYRQTLGQGPEFLTYFQNEAQLEKSRLLSDRFSAERPKGSFSTLEIQRTEQGDSAMYLCASSLAPSGRETQYFGPGTRLLVL.

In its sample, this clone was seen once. CDR3 sequence (DNA): TGTGCCAGCAGTTGGGGGGAGGGCGGCGAGCAGTACTTC. This codes for CASSWGEGGEQYF. The gene calls are TRBV27 and TRBJ2-7; 7 bases are shared with TRBD2. CDR1 and CDR2 from the germline V gene are MNHEY and SMNVEV (reference sequence). CDR3 size: 13 residues. V lost 4 bases and J lost 6; bases outside the gene matches: 6.

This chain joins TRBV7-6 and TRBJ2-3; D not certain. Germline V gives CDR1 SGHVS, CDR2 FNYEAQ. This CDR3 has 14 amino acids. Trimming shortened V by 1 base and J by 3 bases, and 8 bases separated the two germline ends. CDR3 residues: CASSLVAWTDTQYF. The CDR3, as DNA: TGTGCCAGCAGCTTAGTTGCCTGGACAGATACGCAGTATTTT.

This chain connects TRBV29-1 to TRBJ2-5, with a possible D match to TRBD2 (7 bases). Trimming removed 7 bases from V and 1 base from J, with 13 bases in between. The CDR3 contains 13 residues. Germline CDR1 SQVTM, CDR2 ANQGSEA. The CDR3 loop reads CSAGGGSQETQYF. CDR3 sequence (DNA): TGCAGCGCCGGGGGCGGGAGCCAAGAGACCCAGTACTTC.

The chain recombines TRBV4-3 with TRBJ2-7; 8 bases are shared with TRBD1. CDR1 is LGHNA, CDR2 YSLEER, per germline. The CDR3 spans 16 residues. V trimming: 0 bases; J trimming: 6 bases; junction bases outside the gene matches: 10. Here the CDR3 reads CASSQDLRQGNREQYF. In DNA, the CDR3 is TGCGCCAGCAGCCAAGATCTCCGACAGGGGAATCGCGAGCAGTACTTC.

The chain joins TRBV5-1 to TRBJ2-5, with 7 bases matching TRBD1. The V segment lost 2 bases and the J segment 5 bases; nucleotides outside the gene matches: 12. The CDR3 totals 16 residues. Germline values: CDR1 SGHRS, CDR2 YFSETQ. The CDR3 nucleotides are TGCGCCAGCAGCTTAGACGATAACAGGGGATGGGAGACCCAGTACTTC. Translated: CASSLDDNRGWETQYF.

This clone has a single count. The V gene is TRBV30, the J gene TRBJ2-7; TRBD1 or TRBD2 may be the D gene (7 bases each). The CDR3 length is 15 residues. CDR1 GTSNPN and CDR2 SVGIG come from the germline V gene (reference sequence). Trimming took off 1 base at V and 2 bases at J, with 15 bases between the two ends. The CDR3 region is CAWSGGGQRAYEQYF. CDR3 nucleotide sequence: TGTGCCTGGAGTGGGGGGGGACAGCGAGCCTACGAGCAGTACTTC.

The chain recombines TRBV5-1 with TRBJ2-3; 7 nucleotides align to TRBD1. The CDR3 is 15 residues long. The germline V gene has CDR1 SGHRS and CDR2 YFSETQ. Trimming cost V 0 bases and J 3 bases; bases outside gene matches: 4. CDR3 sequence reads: CASSLEHRGTDTQYF. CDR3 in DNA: TGCGCCAGCAGCTTGGAGCACAGGGGAACAGATACGCAGTATTTT.

The CDR3 loop is CASSYRWGGGWSYEQYF. As DNA, the CDR3 is TGTGCCAGCAGTTACAGGTGGGGCGGGGGGTGGTCCTACGAGCAGTACTTC. The J gene is TRBJ2-7, the V gene TRBV27; 8 bases are shared with TRBD2. The CDR3 spans 17 residues. In germline, CDR1 is MNHEY, CDR2 SMNVEV (reference sequence). V shed 4 bases and J 1 base; nucleotides not matched to a gene: 12.

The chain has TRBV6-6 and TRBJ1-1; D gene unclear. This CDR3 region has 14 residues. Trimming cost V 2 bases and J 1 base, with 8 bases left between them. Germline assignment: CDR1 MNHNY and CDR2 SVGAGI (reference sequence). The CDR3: CASSYPGRNTEAFF. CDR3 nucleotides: TGTGCCAGCAGTTACCCCGGACGGAACACTGAAGCTTTCTTT.

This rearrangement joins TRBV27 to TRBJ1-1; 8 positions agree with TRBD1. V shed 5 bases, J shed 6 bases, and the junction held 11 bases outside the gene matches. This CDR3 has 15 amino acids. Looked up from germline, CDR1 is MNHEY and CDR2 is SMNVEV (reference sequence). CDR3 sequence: CASSPRQGSGAEAFF. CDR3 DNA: TGTGCCAGCAGTCCACGACAGGGGTCCGGGGCTGAAGCTTTCTTT.

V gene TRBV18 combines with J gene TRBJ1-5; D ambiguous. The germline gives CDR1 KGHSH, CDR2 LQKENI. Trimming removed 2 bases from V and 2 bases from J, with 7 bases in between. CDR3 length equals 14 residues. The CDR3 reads CASSPATGNQPQHF. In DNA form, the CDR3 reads TGTGCCAGCTCACCAGCGACGGGCAATCAGCCCCAGCATTTT.

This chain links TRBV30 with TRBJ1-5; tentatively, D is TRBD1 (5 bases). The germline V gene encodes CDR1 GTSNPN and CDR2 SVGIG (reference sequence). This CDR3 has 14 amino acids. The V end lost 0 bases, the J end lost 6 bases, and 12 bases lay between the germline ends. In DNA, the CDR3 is TGTGCCTGGAGTGTATGGGGGAAGGGTCAGCCCCAGCATTTT. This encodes CAWSVWGKGQPQHF.

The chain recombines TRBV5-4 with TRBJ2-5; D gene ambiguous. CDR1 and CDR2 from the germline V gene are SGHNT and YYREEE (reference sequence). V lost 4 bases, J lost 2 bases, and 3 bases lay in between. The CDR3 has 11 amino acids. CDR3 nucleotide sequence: TGTGCCAGCAGCCAGCAAGAGACCCAGTACTTC. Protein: CASSQQETQYF.

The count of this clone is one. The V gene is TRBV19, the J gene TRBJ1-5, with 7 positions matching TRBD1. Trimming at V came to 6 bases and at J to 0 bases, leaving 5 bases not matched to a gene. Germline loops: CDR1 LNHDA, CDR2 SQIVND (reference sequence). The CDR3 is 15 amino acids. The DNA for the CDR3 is TGTGCCAGTAGGGAAACAGGGGATAGCAATCAGCCCCAGCATTTT. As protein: CASRETGDSNQPQHF.

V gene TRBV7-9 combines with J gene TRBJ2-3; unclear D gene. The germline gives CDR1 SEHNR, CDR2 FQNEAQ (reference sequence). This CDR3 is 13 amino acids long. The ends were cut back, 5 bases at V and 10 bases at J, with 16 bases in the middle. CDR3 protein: CASSQVPQAPQYF. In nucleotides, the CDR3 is TGTGCCAGCAGCCAGGTTCCCCAGGCTCCGCAGTATTTT. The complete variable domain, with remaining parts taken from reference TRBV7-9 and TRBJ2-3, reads DTGVSQNPRHKITKRGQNVTFRCDPISEHNRLYWYRQTLGQGPEFLTYFQNEAQLEKSRLLSDRFSAERPKGSFSTLEIQRTEQGDSAMYLCASSQVPQAPQYFGPGTRLTVL.

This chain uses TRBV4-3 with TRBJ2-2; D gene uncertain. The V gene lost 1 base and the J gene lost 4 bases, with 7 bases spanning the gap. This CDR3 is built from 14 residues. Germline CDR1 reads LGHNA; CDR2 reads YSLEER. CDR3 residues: CASSQGQATGELFF. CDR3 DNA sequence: TGCGCCAGCAGCCAAGGACAAGCCACCGGGGAGCTGTTTTTT.

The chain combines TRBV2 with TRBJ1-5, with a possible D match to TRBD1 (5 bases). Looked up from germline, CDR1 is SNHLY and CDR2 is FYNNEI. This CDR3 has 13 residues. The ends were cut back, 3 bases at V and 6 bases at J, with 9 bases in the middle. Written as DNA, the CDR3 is TGTGCCAGCAGTGAGGGGGTAAGTCAGCCCCAGCATTTT. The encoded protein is CASSEGVSQPQHF. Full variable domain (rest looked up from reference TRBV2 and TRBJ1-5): EPEVTQTPSHQVTQMGQEVILRCVPISNHLYFYWYRQILGQKVEFLVSFYNNEISEKSEIFDDQFSVERPDGSNFTLKIRSTKLEDSAMYFCASSEGVSQPQHFGDGTRLSIL.

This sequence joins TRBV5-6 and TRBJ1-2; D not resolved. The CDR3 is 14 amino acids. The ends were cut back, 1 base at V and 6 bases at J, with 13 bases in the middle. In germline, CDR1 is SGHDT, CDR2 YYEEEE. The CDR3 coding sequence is TGTGCCAGCAGCTTGCGCCCTTTAAGGGATGGCTACACCTTC. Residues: CASSLRPLRDGYTF. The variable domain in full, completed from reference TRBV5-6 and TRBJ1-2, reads DAGVTQSPTHLIKTRGQQVTLRCSPKSGHDTVSWYQQALGQGPQFIFQYYEEEERQRGNFPDRFSGHQFPNYSSELNVNALLLGDSALYLCASSLRPLRDGYTFGSGTRLTVV.

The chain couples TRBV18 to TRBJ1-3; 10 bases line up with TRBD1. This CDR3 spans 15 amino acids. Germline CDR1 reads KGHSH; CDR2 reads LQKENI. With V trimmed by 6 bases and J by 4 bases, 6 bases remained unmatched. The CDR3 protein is CASSRDRGGGNTIYF. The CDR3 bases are TGTGCCAGCTCGCGGGACAGGGGAGGCGGAAACACCATATATTTT.

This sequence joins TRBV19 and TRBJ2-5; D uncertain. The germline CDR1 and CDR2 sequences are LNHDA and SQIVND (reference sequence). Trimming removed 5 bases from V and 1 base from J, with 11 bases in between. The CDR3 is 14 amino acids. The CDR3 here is CASSLALFQETQYF. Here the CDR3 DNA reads TGTGCCAGTAGTTTGGCCCTATTCCAAGAGACCCAGTACTTC.

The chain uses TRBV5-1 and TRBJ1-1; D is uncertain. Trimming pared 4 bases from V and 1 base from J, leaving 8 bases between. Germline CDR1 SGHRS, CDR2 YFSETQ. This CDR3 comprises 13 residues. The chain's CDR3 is CASSHGGNTEAFF. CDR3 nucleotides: TGCGCCAGCAGCCATGGAGGGAACACTGAAGCTTTCTTT.

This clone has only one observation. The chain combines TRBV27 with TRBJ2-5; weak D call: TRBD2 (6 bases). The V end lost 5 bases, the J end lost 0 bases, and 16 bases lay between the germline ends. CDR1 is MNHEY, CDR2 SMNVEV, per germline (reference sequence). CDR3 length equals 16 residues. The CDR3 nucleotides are TGTGCCAGCAGTCACAAGGACCCGGGGGACCAAGAGACCCAGTACTTC. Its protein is CASSHKDPGDQETQYF.

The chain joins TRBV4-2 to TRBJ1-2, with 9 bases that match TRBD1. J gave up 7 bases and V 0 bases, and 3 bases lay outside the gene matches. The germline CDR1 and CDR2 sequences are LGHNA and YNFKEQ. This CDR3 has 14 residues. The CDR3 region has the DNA TGTGCCAGCAGCCAAGATCGGACAGGGGCTGGCTACACCTTC. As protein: CASSQDRTGAGYTF.

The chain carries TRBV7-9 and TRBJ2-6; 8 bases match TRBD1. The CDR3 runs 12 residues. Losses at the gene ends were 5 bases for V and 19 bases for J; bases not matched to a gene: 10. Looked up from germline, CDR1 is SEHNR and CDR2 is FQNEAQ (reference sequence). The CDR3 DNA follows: TGTGCCAGCAGCGGACAGGGAACTCTCGGAACTTTC. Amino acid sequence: CASSGQGTLGTF. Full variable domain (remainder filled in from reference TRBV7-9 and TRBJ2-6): DTGVSQNPRHKITKRGQNVTFRCDPISEHNRLYWYRQTLGQGPEFLTYFQNEAQLEKSRLLSDRFSAERPKGSFSTLEIQRTEQGDSAMYLCASSGQGTLGTFGAGSRLTVL.